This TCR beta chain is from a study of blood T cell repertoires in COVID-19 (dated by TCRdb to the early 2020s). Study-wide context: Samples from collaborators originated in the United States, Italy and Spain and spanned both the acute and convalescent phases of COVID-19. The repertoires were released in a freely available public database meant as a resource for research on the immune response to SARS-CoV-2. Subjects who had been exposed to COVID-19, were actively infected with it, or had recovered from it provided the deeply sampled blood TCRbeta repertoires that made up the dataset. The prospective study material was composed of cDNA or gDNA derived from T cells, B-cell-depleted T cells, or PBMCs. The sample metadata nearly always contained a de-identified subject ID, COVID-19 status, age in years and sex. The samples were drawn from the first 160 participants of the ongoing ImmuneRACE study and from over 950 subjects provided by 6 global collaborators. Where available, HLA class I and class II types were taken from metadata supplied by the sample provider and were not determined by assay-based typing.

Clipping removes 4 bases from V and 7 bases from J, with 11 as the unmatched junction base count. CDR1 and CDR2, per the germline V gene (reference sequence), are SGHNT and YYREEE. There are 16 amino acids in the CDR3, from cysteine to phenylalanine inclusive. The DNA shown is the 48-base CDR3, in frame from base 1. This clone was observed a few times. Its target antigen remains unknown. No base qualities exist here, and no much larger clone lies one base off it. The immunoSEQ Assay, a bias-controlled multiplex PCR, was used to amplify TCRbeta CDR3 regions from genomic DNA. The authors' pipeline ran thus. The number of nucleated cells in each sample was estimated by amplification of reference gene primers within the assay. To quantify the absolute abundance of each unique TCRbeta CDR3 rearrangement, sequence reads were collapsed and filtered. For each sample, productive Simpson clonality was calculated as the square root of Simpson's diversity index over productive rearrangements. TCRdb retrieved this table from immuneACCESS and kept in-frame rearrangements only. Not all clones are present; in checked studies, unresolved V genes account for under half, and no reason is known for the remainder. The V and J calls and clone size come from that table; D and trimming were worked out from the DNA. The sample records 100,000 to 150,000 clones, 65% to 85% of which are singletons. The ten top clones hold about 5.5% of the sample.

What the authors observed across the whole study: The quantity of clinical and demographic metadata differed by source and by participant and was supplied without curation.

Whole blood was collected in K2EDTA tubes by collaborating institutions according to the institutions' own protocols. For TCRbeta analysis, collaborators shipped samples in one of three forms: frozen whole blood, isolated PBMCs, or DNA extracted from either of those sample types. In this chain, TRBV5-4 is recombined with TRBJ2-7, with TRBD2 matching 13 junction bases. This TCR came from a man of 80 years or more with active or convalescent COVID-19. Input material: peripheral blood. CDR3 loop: CASSPKTSGGPREQYF. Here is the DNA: TGTGCCAGCAGCCCGAAGACTAGCGGGGGGCCGAGGGAGCAGTACTTC.